The 21 T cell receptor beta chains below were found in one sample sequenced in a study of T cell responses to AZD1222 COVID-19 vaccine. Produced via immunoSEQ multiplex PCR; TCRdb's table is partial and in-frame only. The sample includes fewer than 180,000 clones, 80% to 95% of them seen just once. The source material was peripheral blood, sampled 28 days after the second AZD1222 dose. Every receptor here comes from an adult who received the AZD1222 COVID-19 vaccine.

This rearrangement joins TRBV2 to TRBJ1-2; a weak D match, TRBD1 (6 bases). This CDR3 is built from 13 residues. CDR1 and CDR2 (germline): SNHLY, FYNNEI. V lost 7 bases and J lost 8, with 17 bases in between. The CDR3 protein is CASNGGRLGGYTF. The CDR3 region has the DNA TGTGCCAGCAATGGGGGGCGCTTAGGCGGCTACACCTTC.

This chain links TRBV9 with TRBJ2-1; tentatively, D is TRBD1 or TRBD2 (5 bases each). The germline gives CDR1 SGDLS, CDR2 YYNGEE. This CDR3 contains 14 residues. V lost 3 bases and J 8 bases, leaving 15 bases between the germline ends. CDR3 loop: CASSGGVGVHEQFF. For the CDR3, the DNA is TGTGCCAGCAGCGGAGGGGTCGGGGTCCATGAGCAGTTCTTC.

This chain joins TRBV11-2 and TRBJ2-7; D unclear. Germline V gene data show CDR1 as SGHAT and CDR2 as FQNNGV. Trimming cost V 6 bases and J 3 bases, with 15 bases left between them. The CDR3 consists of 14 residues. The CDR3 protein is CASSGPPIGYEQYF. The DNA of the CDR3 is TGTGCCAGCAGTGGCCCCCCTATCGGCTACGAGCAGTACTTC. Full variable domain (outside the CDR3, taken from reference TRBV11-2 and TRBJ2-7): EAGVAQSPRYKIIEKRQSVAFWCNPISGHATLYWYQQILGQGPKLLIQFQNNGVVDDSQLPKDRFSAERLKGVDSTLKIQPAKLEDSAVYLCASSGPPIGYEQYFGPGTRLTVT.

The table lists this clone with a count of one. This rearrangement joins TRBV18 to TRBJ1-5; D possibly corresponds to TRBD1 (5 bases). Germline V lookup: CDR1 KGHSH, CDR2 LQKENI. The CDR3 is 14 amino acids. The germline V and J ends were trimmed by 2 bases and 2 bases, with 7 bases remaining between them. The CDR3: CASSPAGGNQPQHF. CDR3 DNA: TGTGCCAGCTCACCAGCGGGGGGCAATCAGCCCCAGCATTTT.

V and J are TRBV5-1 and TRBJ2-2; 13 nucleotides align to TRBD2. The ends lost 4 bases at V and 7 bases at J; junction bases unmatched: 7. This CDR3 is built from 16 residues. Germline assignment: CDR1 SGHRS and CDR2 YFSETQ. Written as DNA, the CDR3 is TGCGCCAGCAGCACGGGACTAGCGGGATCTGGCGGGGAGCTGTTTTTT. This translates into CASSTGLAGSGGELFF.

The genes are TRBV15 and TRBJ1-1, with D hard to call. Trimming left V 7 bases short and J 0 bases short, with 12 bases between. Germline CDR1 reads LNHNV; CDR2 reads YYDKDF (reference sequence). This CDR3 is 14 amino acids long. CDR3 coding DNA: TGTGCCACCAAACCAGTTCTACTGAACACTGAAGCTTTCTTT. Translated: CATKPVLLNTEAFF.

The chain uses TRBV5-1 and TRBJ1-2, with TRBD1 matching 7 bases. The CDR3 is 14 amino acids. CDR1 SGHRS and CDR2 YFSETQ come from the germline V gene. Germline trimming cut 3 bases from V and 2 bases from J; bases unmatched to any gene: 4. CDR3 protein: CASSSSGGNYGYTF. The CDR3, as DNA: TGCGCCAGCAGCTCATCAGGGGGAAACTATGGCTACACCTTC.

V is TRBV27 and J is TRBJ1-2, with D hard to call. Germline lookup yields CDR1 MNHEY and CDR2 SMNVEV (reference sequence). There are 15 residues in the CDR3. The V end was cut by 6 bases, the J end by 0 bases, with 14 bases between. CDR3 sequence reads: CASSGGPESNYGYTF. The CDR3 DNA sequence: TGTGCCAGCAGCGGCGGCCCAGAATCTAACTATGGCTACACCTTC.

V gene TRBV7-7 combines with J gene TRBJ2-2, with 8 bases identical to TRBD2. V dropped 3 bases and J dropped 6; count of bases not matched to a gene: 9. This CDR3 has 16 amino acids. From germline, CDR1 is SSHAT and CDR2 FNYEAQ (reference sequence). The chain's CDR3 is CASSFRGGLAPGELFF. As DNA, the CDR3 is TGTGCCAGCAGCTTTAGAGGAGGACTAGCCCCCGGGGAGCTGTTTTTT.

The rearrangement joins TRBV5-1 to TRBJ1-1, with unresolved D. Germline assignment: CDR1 SGHRS and CDR2 YFSETQ. There are 13 residues in the CDR3. Deletions cut 4 bases from V and 1 base from J, with 8 bases between. The CDR3 spells CASSRQENTEAFF. CDR3 nucleotides: TGCGCCAGCAGCCGGCAAGAGAACACTGAAGCTTTCTTT.

This clone was counted once. The chain links TRBV12-3 or TRBV12-4 to TRBJ2-5; D gene ambiguous. V was pared by 6 bases and J by 5 bases, with 10 bases between. This CDR3 is 12 amino acids long. CDR3 residues: CASRGVGETQYF. Here the CDR3 DNA reads TGTGCCAGCAGAGGAGTTGGTGAGACCCAGTACTTC.

This chain connects TRBV6-1 to TRBJ2-5; D unresolved. There are 15 residues in the CDR3. Per the germline V gene, CDR1 is MNHNS and CDR2 is SASEGT. The V and J ends lost 3 bases and 5 bases respectively, with 16 bases between them. Here the CDR3 reads CASSEGSGSPETQYF. CDR3 coding DNA: TGTGCCAGCAGTGAGGGATCAGGATCCCCGGAGACCCAGTACTTC.

The chain recombines TRBV5-1 with TRBJ1-2; the match to TRBD1 covers 12 bases. The CDR3 extends over 15 amino acids. CDR1 and CDR2 (germline): SGHRS, YFSETQ. Trimming removed 3 bases from V and 3 bases from J; junction bases left unmatched: 3. This CDR3 reads CASSSRDRGHYGYTF. The CDR3 DNA is TGCGCCAGCAGCTCCAGGGACAGGGGGCACTATGGCTACACCTTC.

The chain has TRBV9 and TRBJ1-2, with D maybe TRBD1 (5 bases). V was pared by 0 bases and J by 5 bases, with 14 bases between. The CDR3 is 15 amino acids. CDR1 is SGDLS and CDR2 is YYNGEE in the germline V gene. The CDR3, as DNA: TGTGCCAGCAGCGTAGGTACAGGCCAGCCTTATGGCTACACCTTC. It specifies CASSVGTGQPYGYTF.

The chain joins TRBV2 to TRBJ1-3; D is possibly TRBD1 (6 bases). This CDR3 contains 15 residues. Germline lookup yields CDR1 SNHLY and CDR2 FYNNEI. V lost 2 bases, J lost 4 bases, and 12 bases lay in between. CDR3 amino acids: CASSEWGARGNTIYF. The CDR3 DNA reads as TGTGCCAGCAGTGAATGGGGGGCGCGGGGAAACACCATATATTTT.

This clone has more than one count but fewer than ten. V and J are TRBV18 and TRBJ2-2; D may be TRBD1 (5 bases). The CDR3 contains 18 residues. Trimming stripped 2 bases from V and 6 bases from J, with 22 bases between. Per germline, CDR1 KGHSH and CDR2 LQKENI. This chain's CDR3 is CASSPEIAVTATAGELFF. The CDR3 bases are TGTGCCAGCTCACCAGAAATCGCCGTGACAGCAACCGCCGGGGAGCTGTTTTTT.

The chain recombines TRBV27 with TRBJ1-5, with TRBD1 matching 10 bases. The germline gives CDR1 MNHEY, CDR2 SMNVEV (reference sequence). The V segment lost 7 bases and the J segment 5 bases; nucleotides outside the gene matches: 5. This CDR3 is built from 14 residues. The CDR3 nucleotides read TGTGCCAGCAACAGGACAGGGGGGGATCAGCCCCAGCATTTT. Its protein product is CASNRTGGDQPQHF.

The chain is built from TRBV18 and TRBJ1-2; the D gene is possibly TRBD1 (5 bases). V lost 5 bases and J lost 4, with 20 bases in between. The CDR3 totals 16 residues. Germline CDR1 reads KGHSH; CDR2 reads LQKENI. The CDR3 is CASSSSSRDGVYGYTF. Here the CDR3 DNA reads TGTGCCAGCTCATCCAGCTCAAGGGACGGGGTCTATGGCTACACCTTC.

V usage is TRBV7-7 and J usage is TRBJ2-2; the match to TRBD2 covers 11 bases. Germline assignment: CDR1 SSHAT and CDR2 FNYEAQ (reference sequence). Trimming at V came to 6 bases and at J to 6 bases, leaving 12 bases not matched to a gene. The CDR3 runs to 17 residues. The CDR3 DNA follows: TGTGCCAGCAGACAAATTAGCGGGAGGGTCGGCGCCGGGGAGCTGTTTTTT. Its protein product is CASRQISGRVGAGELFF.

The V gene is TRBV9, the J gene TRBJ1-2, with D possibly TRBD1 on 6 matching bases. Germline V gene sequence: CDR1 SGDLS, CDR2 YYNGEE. The CDR3 extends over 12 amino acids. The ends were cut back, 1 base at V and 14 bases at J, with 15 bases in the middle. CDR3 protein: CASSVSQGMWTF. CDR3 DNA: TGTGCCAGCAGCGTAAGTCAGGGGATGTGGACCTTC.

J is TRBJ2-1 and V is TRBV7-6, with 16 nucleotides matching TRBD2. Trimming took 5 bases from V and 7 from J; bases not matched to a gene: 14. Germline V gives CDR1 SGHVS, CDR2 FNYEAQ. The CDR3 sequence is 19 residues long. As DNA, the CDR3 is TGTGCCAGCAGCCGCATAGGGGGACTAGCGGGAGGGCCGGGTAATGAGCAGTTCTTC. Translation gives CASSRIGGLAGGPGNEQFF.